These 20 T cell receptor beta chains originate from one sample sequenced in a study of blood T cells in healthy people across ages. Sample-barcoded 5' priming and a J-beta primer mix drove a second PCR of about 6 to 11 cycles. TCRdb itself ran the 5' RACE reads through MiXCR, one entry per CDR3 protein. The repertoire holds 700,000 or so distinct CDR3 sequences, with over 40% as singletons. The sample taken for sequencing was blood. These receptors all stem from a man older than 75 in good health.

Comment on this clonotype: This may be a read error: a much more frequent sequence differs by one nucleotide. The V call is TRBV7-2, the J call TRBJ2-3, with TRBD1 as a possible D gene (6 bases). Trimming cost V 1 base and J 1 base, with 9 bases left between them. Looked up from germline, CDR1 is SGHTA and CDR2 is FQGNSA. The CDR3 has 15 amino acids. The CDR3 here is CTSSLGTVRTDTQYF. CDR3 bases: TGTACCAGCAGCTTAGGGACAGTGCGCACAGATACGCAGTATTTT.

This clonotype was seen repeatedly, ten times or more. The genes are TRBV20-1 and TRBJ2-3, with no clear D. Trimming cost V 0 bases and J 5 bases, with 18 bases left between them. The CDR3 has 16 amino acids. Germline loops: CDR1 DFQATT, CDR2 SNEGSKA (reference sequence). CDR3 region: CSARDEPSVGKDTQYF. The DNA of the CDR3 is TGCAGTGCTAGAGATGAACCCAGCGTTGGGAAAGATACGCAGTATTTT.

This clonotype turned up a few times. The chain joins TRBV29-1 to TRBJ2-3; D possibly corresponds to TRBD1 (6 bases). The V end was cut by 7 bases, the J end by 4 bases, with 12 bases between. Germline V gene lookup returns CDR1 SQVTM and CDR2 ANQGSEA. CDR3 length: 12 amino acids. The CDR3 sequence: CSAGQLADTQYF. In DNA, the CDR3 is TGCAGCGCCGGACAGTTAGCAGATACGCAGTATTTT.

The chain combines TRBV11-3 with TRBJ2-4; 7 bases agree with TRBD1. The better agreement between TRBJ2-7 and the DNA end casts doubt on the J call. The germline V gene has CDR1 SGHNT and CDR2 YENEEA. The CDR3 has 16 amino acids. CDR3 sequence (DNA): TGTGCCAGCAGCTCCTTTCCCCCGGGACAGACCTACGAGCAGTACTTC. Its translation: CASSSFPPGQTYEQYF.

Turning to this clonotype: The limits of the CDR3 on the DNA are not certain, so only TCRdb's listed CDR3 is given. This sequence joins TRBV28 and TRBJ2-3; TRBD2 is the table's D call and was not checked against the DNA. The CDR3 region is 16 residues in length, termini included. The V gene's germline CDR1 is MDHEN and CDR2 SYDVKM. CDR3 protein: CASSFASGSRADTRYF.

This clonotype appeared a few times. The genes are TRBV12-3 or TRBV12-4 and TRBJ2-1; D gene ambiguous. V lost 2 bases and J lost 9, with 11 bases in between. The CDR3 loop spans 13 amino acids. CDR3 protein: CASSLWQETEQFF. The CDR3 nucleotides are TGTGCCAGCAGTTTATGGCAGGAAACTGAGCAGTTCTTC.

The chain employs TRBV4-1 and TRBJ1-4; 8 positions match TRBD1. V was clipped by 4 bases and J by 2 bases; unmatched bases: 6. This CDR3 is 16 amino acids long. Germline V gene sequence: CDR1 MGHRA, CDR2 YSYEKL. CDR3 residues: CASSPPQGATNEKLFF. CDR3 DNA: TGCGCCAGCAGCCCTCCTCAGGGGGCTACTAATGAAAAACTGTTTTTT.

In regard to this clonotype: This may come from a read error, since a much larger clone is one base off. V usage is TRBV25-1 and J usage is TRBJ2-4; 8 nucleotides match TRBD2. The J call is uncertain, as TRBJ2-7 better fits the DNA end. The CDR3 totals 16 residues. CDR1 and CDR2 from the germline V gene are MGHDK and SYGVNS. As DNA, the CDR3 is TGTGCCAGCATTGGAAGTAAAAGCGGGAGACCGAACGAGCAGTACTTC. It translates to CASIGSKSGRPNEQYF.

This clonotype was observed a handful of times. The chain joins TRBV7-9 to TRBJ1-6; 11 bases are a match to TRBD1. J was trimmed by 5 bases and V by 5 bases; bases with no gene match: 2. There are 15 residues in the CDR3. The V gene's germline CDR1 is SEHNR and CDR2 FQNEAQ (reference sequence). CDR3 in amino acids: CASSRTGGHNSPLHF. In DNA, the CDR3 is TGTGCCAGCAGCCGGACAGGGGGCCATAATTCACCCCTCCACTTT.

This clonotype has only a few counts. This rearrangement joins TRBV18 to TRBJ2-1, with 7 bases fitting TRBD1. With 4 bases clipped from V and 4 bases from J, the junction kept 10 bases outside the gene matches. The CDR3 is made up of 16 amino acids. Germline loops: CDR1 KGHSH, CDR2 LQKENI. The CDR3 sequence is CASSLLIDRAYNEQFF. CDR3 nucleotides: TGTGCCAGCTCACTGTTGATAGACAGGGCTTACAATGAGCAGTTCTTC.

V and J are TRBV5-1 and TRBJ2-3; unclear D gene. This CDR3 comprises 14 residues. With 0 bases removed from V and 5 bases from J, the gap between germline ends came to 10 bases. Germline-derived CDR1 and CDR2 are SGHRS and YFSETQ. For the CDR3, the DNA is TGCGCCAGCAGCTTGGTAGTTGGAAAAGATACGCAGTATTTT. Encoded protein: CASSLVVGKDTQYF.

The chain joins TRBV5-1 to TRBJ2-5; 9 bases align to TRBD2. From germline, CDR1 is SGHRS and CDR2 YFSETQ. CDR3 size: 16 residues. J lost 4 bases, V lost 0 bases, and 7 bases had no gene match. CDR3 DNA sequence: TGCGCCAGCAGCTTGGTTGCTAGCGGGGTTGGAGAGACCCAGTACTTC. Translation: CASSLVASGVGETQYF.

This chain joins TRBV4-3 and TRBJ2-7; TRBD1 is a possible D gene (6 bases). The V and J ends lost 0 bases and 7 bases respectively, with 25 bases between them. Germline CDR1 is LGHNA and CDR2 is YSLEER. The CDR3 is 18 residues long. CDR3: CASSQDLPGVFSYNEQYF. The DNA of the CDR3 is TGCGCCAGCAGCCAAGATCTTCCAGGGGTCTTCTCCTACAATGAGCAGTACTTC.

This clonotype was counted a few times. V gene TRBV20-1 combines with J gene TRBJ2-3, with 11 bases fitting TRBD2. J lost 4 bases, V lost 4 bases, and 7 bases had no gene match. CDR1 DFQATT and CDR2 SNEGSKA come from the germline V gene (reference sequence). The CDR3 loop spans 15 amino acids. The CDR3 protein is CSATGLAGLPDTQYF. CDR3 sequence (DNA): TGCAGTGCTACCGGACTAGCGGGCCTTCCAGATACGCAGTATTTT.

This clonotype showed up many times. The rearrangement links TRBV28 to TRBJ2-7; D not resolved. Looked up from germline, CDR1 is MDHEN and CDR2 is SYDVKM. The V and J ends lost 6 bases and 4 bases respectively, with 7 bases between them. The CDR3 spans 11 residues. The CDR3, as DNA: TGTGCCAGCAGCACGGAGTACGAGCAGTACTTC. It encodes CASSTEYEQYF. Full variable domain (missing parts from reference TRBV28 and TRBJ2-7): DVKVTQSSRYLVKRTGEKVFLECVQDMDHENMFWYRQDPGLGLRLIYFSYDVKMKEKGDIPEGYSVSREKKERFSLILESASTNQTSMYLCASSTEYEQYFGPGTRLTVT.

This clonotype appeared a few times. The chain couples TRBV7-2 to TRBJ2-5, with 8 bases lining up with TRBD2. V gave up 6 bases and J gave up 7 bases; unmatched junction bases: 13. Germline V gene sequence: CDR1 SGHTA, CDR2 FQGNSA. The CDR3 is 15 residues long. DNA for the CDR3: TGTGCCAGCAGTCCGGCCAGCGGGAGATCTGGGACCCAGTACTTC. This gives the protein CASSPASGRSGTQYF. Full variable domain (outside the CDR3, taken from reference TRBV7-2 and TRBJ2-5): GAGVSQSPSNKVTEKGKDVELRCDPISGHTALYWYRQSLGQGLEFLIYFQGNSAPDKSGLPSDRFSAERTGGSVSTLTIQRTQQEDSAVYLCASSPASGRSGTQYFGPGTRLLVL.

This clonotype was seen more than once but under ten times. This rearrangement joins TRBV11-2 to TRBJ2-1; D is possibly TRBD1 (6 bases). V was trimmed by 5 bases and J by 6 bases, leaving 17 bases between them. CDR1 SGHAT and CDR2 FQNNGV come from the germline V gene. CDR3 length: 15 residues. The CDR3 DNA sequence: TGTGCCAGCAGCCCACTACAGGGAATTCCCAATGAGCAGTTCTTC. It specifies CASSPLQGIPNEQFF.

The chain uses TRBV5-1 and TRBJ2-3; D might be TRBD2 (5 bases). V was trimmed by 0 bases and J by 4 bases, leaving 12 bases between them. CDR1 is SGHRS and CDR2 is YFSETQ in the germline V gene. This CDR3 is built from 15 residues. This CDR3 reads CASSLAGSSPDTQYF. CDR3 coding DNA: TGCGCCAGCAGCTTGGCGGGGAGTAGTCCAGATACGCAGTATTTT.

This clonotype was seen a single time. This may come from a read error, since a much larger clone is one base off. The J gene is TRBJ2-1, the V gene TRBV20-1, with a possible D match to TRBD2 (6 bases). V was trimmed by 4 bases and J by 4 bases, leaving 11 bases between them. The CDR3 is 13 amino acids. Germline loops: CDR1 DFQATT, CDR2 SNEGSKA (reference sequence). The CDR3 bases are TGCAGTGCTAAGGGGACTTCTTACAATGAGCAGTTCTTC. This translates into CSAKGTSYNEQFF.

This clonotype came up many times. The CDR3 DNA reads as TGCGCCAGCAGCCAAGAGGAAGGATATGGCTACACCTTC. It translates to CASSQEEGYGYTF. This chain joins TRBV4-3 and TRBJ1-2; unclear D gene. This CDR3 region has 13 residues. The V end lost 0 bases, the J end lost 5 bases, and 7 bases lay between the germline ends. Germline V lookup: CDR1 LGHNA, CDR2 YSLEER.